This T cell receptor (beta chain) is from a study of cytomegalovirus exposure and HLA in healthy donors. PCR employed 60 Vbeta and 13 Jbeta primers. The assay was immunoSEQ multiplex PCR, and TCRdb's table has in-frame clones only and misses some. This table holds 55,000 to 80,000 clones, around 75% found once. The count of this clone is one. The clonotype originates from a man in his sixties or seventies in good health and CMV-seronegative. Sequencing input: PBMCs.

The CDR3 region is CASSLAPGENEQFF. CDR3 DNA: TGCGCCAGCAGCTTGGCACCAGGGGAAAATGAGCAGTTCTTC. V gene TRBV5-1 combines with J gene TRBJ2-1; D is possibly TRBD1 (6 bases). Germline-derived CDR1 and CDR2 are SGHRS and YFSETQ. The CDR3 is 14 residues long. V was clipped by 0 bases and J by 7 bases, with 11 bases between them.